This TCR beta chain was recovered during a study of monozygotic twins with inflammatory bowel disease. TCRalpha along with TCRbeta cDNA was subjected to two nested PCRs lasting about 16 and 10 cycles. Following a re-call of the 5' RACE reads, TCRdb has one entry per CDR3 protein and lacks DNA. The specimen's table records 400,000 to 500,000 distinct CDR3 sequences. This CDR3 is built from 15 residues. CDR1 and CDR2 (germline): SGHNT, YYREEE (reference sequence). The rearrangement joins TRBV5-4 to TRBJ2-3; the TRBD1 assignment by TCRdb is unverifiable without DNA. Specimen: blood. The sequence derives from a human donor with ulcerative colitis or Crohn's disease, or a healthy co-twin of an affected twin (not recorded which). The CDR3 region is CASSRRDRVADTQYF.